The next 30 T cell receptor beta chains were all read from a single sample in a study of CD8 T cells in ankylosing spondylitis (dated by TCRdb to about 2017). Study-level results and caveats: A TCR beta motif made up of eight or nine highly homologous amino acid variants appeared to be characteristic of blood from ankylosing spondylitis patients.

No cognate antigen is known for these TCRs. The library came from 5' RACE. The listed sequencing device is Illumina HiSeq 2500. TCRdb reprocessing: public reads trimmed at Q25 with fastp, clones called with MiXCR, in-frame beta chains kept. Every distinct CDR3 protein forms one entry, paired with its most common genes and DNA. This sample has around 890,000 distinct CDR3 sequences in its table, and around 11% of those were observed once. The ten largest clones add up to approximately 0.46% of the sample. Sequenced material: blood, either unsorted or a sorted T cell fraction (not recorded which). Receptors originate from a male donor with ankylosing spondylitis.

There are a few counts of this clonotype. The rearrangement links TRBV7-2 to TRBJ2-1, with TRBD2 matching 12 bases. V lost 5 bases, J lost 7 bases, and 6 bases stayed unmatched. Germline-derived CDR1 and CDR2 are SGHTA and FQGNSA. CDR3 size: 15 residues. The CDR3 nucleotides read TGTGCCAGCAGCCCCCAACTAGCGGGAGGAAATGAGCAGTTCTTC. It translates to CASSPQLAGGNEQFF.

This clonotype has only a few counts. The V and J genes are TRBV6-5 and TRBJ1-1; D is undetermined. This CDR3 region has 13 residues. V shed 4 bases and J shed 11 bases, with 17 bases lying between them. The germline V gene has CDR1 MNHEY and CDR2 SVGAGI. The CDR3 bases are TGTGCCAGCAGTTCCCGGACCGGGTCGGACGCTTTCTTT. Amino acid sequence: CASSSRTGSDAFF.

This clonotype was observed at least ten times. V is TRBV29-1 and J is TRBJ1-1; D call uncertain. The CDR3 loop spans 13 amino acids. The V and J ends lost 4 bases and 0 bases respectively, with 9 bases between them. Germline CDR1 SQVTM, CDR2 ANQGSEA. CDR3 region: CSVVPYLNTEAFF. The CDR3, as DNA: TGCAGCGTTGTCCCGTATTTGAACACTGAAGCTTTCTTT.

This clonotype was detected only once. J is TRBJ2-7 and V is TRBV6-2 or TRBV6-3; 10 nucleotides agree with TRBD1. Germline CDR1 and CDR2: MNHEY and SVGEGT. The CDR3 has 14 residues. V lost 11 bases and J lost 4; bases outside the gene matches: 11. The CDR3 is CAVRLGTGDYEQYF. CDR3 sequence (DNA): TGTGCCGTCAGACTGGGGACAGGGGATTACGAGCAGTACTTC.

V gene TRBV15 combines with J gene TRBJ2-2; perhaps TRBD1 as D (5 bases). The CDR3 is 14 amino acids. From germline, CDR1 is LNHNV and CDR2 YYDKDF (reference sequence). With 2 bases removed from V and 5 bases from J, the gap between germline ends came to 9 bases. The CDR3 nucleotides are TGTGCCACCAGCAGACAGGGTATGACCGGGGAGCTGTTTTTT. Its protein is CATSRQGMTGELFF.

This clonotype was seen many times. This chain links TRBV10-3 with TRBJ2-5; TRBD2 is a possible D gene (5 bases). Per the germline V gene, CDR1 is ENHRY and CDR2 is SYGVKD. This CDR3 comprises 14 residues. Trimming stripped 8 bases from V and 1 base from J, with 14 bases between. The CDR3 region is CAIGRAGLQETQYF. In DNA form, the CDR3 reads TGTGCCATCGGACGGGCGGGTCTCCAAGAGACCCAGTACTTC.

V usage is TRBV12-3 or TRBV12-4 and J usage is TRBJ1-3; a possible D gene is TRBD1 (5 bases). V shed 5 bases and J shed 4 bases, with 9 bases lying between them. The length of the CDR3 is 13 residues. The CDR3 loop is CASSKRQGNTIYF. The CDR3 region has the DNA TGTGCCAGCAGTAAACGACAGGGAAACACCATATATTTT.

The V call is TRBV5-1, the J call TRBJ1-1; D remains unclear. The CDR3 totals 12 residues. CDR1 and CDR2 (germline): SGHRS, YFSETQ. Trimming took 4 bases from V and 11 from J, leaving 15 bases between them. In nucleotides, the CDR3 is TGCGCCAGCAGCAGCCGGACCGGTCGGGCTTTCTTT. Its translation is CASSSRTGRAFF. The complete variable domain, with remaining parts taken from reference TRBV5-1 and TRBJ1-1, reads KAGVTQTPRYLIKTRGQQVTLSCSPISGHRSVSWYQQTPGQGLQFLFEYFSETQRNKGNFPGRFSGRQFSNSRSEMNVSTLELGDSALYLCASSSRTGRAFFGQGTRLTVV.

This clonotype occurred a few times. The V gene is TRBV20-1, the J gene TRBJ2-7; D tentatively fits TRBD1 or TRBD2 (7 bases each). Trimming shortened V by 7 bases and J by 4 bases, and 20 bases separated the two germline ends. CDR1 DFQATT and CDR2 SNEGSKA come from the germline V gene (reference sequence). The CDR3 has 14 residues. This CDR3 is CSGKRDRLIYEQYF. The CDR3 coding sequence is TGCAGTGGGAAGCGGGACAGATTGATATACGAGCAGTACTTC.

This clonotype was seen ten or more times. The chain couples TRBV20-1 to TRBJ2-3; D may match TRBD1 or TRBD2 (6 bases each). Per germline, CDR1 DFQATT and CDR2 SNEGSKA (reference sequence). The V gene lost 6 bases and the J gene lost 4 bases, with 20 bases spanning the gap. The CDR3 is 15 residues long. The CDR3 loop reads CSATFGGIFADTQYF. The CDR3 DNA follows: TGCAGTGCCACATTCGGGGGCATATTTGCAGATACGCAGTATTTT.

CDR3 coding DNA: TGTGCCAGCAGCCACCAGACAGGGGCGAACACTGAAGCTTTCTTT. It encodes CASSHQTGANTEAFF. The V call is TRBV4-2, the J call TRBJ1-1; 8 positions agree with TRBD1. With 3 bases clipped from V and 1 base from J, the junction kept 4 bases outside the gene matches. The CDR3 totals 15 residues. Germline CDR1 is LGHNA and CDR2 is YNFKEQ.

This clonotype was counted between two and nine times. This chain joins TRBV20-1 and TRBJ1-5; D may be TRBD1 (5 bases). The germline V and J ends were trimmed by 3 bases and 7 bases, with 10 bases remaining between them. This CDR3 spans 12 amino acids. Germline V gene data show CDR1 as DFQATT and CDR2 as SNEGSKA (reference sequence). CDR3 loop: CSARDDRQPQHF. The CDR3 region has the DNA TGCAGTGCTAGGGACGACAGACAGCCCCAGCATTTT.

This clonotype was observed many times. The chain links TRBV7-2 to TRBJ2-7; D ambiguous. The germline V gene has CDR1 SGHTA and CDR2 FQGNSA. CDR3 size: 11 residues. Trimming removed 8 bases from V and 3 bases from J, with 8 bases in between. CDR3 protein: CASQKGYEQYF. The CDR3 nucleotides are TGTGCCAGCCAAAAGGGCTACGAGCAGTACTTC.

This clonotype was detected many times. One junction end disagrees with the germline gene, perhaps due to a read error. The chain combines TRBV11-2 with TRBJ2-4; 11 bases fit TRBD2. From germline, CDR1 is SGHAT and CDR2 FQNNGV. The CDR3 is 17 amino acids. The DNA for the CDR3 is TGTGCCAGCAGCCTAGAACTAGCGGGGGTAGCCAAAAACATTCAGTACTTC. This gives the protein CASSLELAGVAKNIQYF. The variable domain in full, with the rest retrieved from reference TRBV11-2 and TRBJ2-4, is EAGVAQSPRYKIIEKRQSVAFWCNPISGHATLYWYQQILGQGPKLLIQFQNNGVVDDSQLPKDRFSAERLKGVDSTLKIQPAKLEDSAVYLCASSLELAGVAKNIQYFGAGTRLSVL.

This clonotype was picked up one time. V usage is TRBV4-1 and J usage is TRBJ1-2, with D perhaps TRBD1 (5 bases). This CDR3 spans 13 amino acids. Germline-derived CDR1 and CDR2 are MGHRA and YSYEKL. The V end lost 1 base, the J end lost 7 bases, and 10 bases lay between the germline ends. The CDR3 sequence: CASSQAKGFGYTF. The CDR3 nucleotides read TGCGCCAGCAGCCAAGCGAAGGGGTTTGGCTACACCTTC.

This clonotype has at least ten counts. The CDR3 nucleotides read TGCGCCAGCAGCTTCTTGGGGAACTTTGGAAACACCATATATTTT. Translated, it gives CASSFLGNFGNTIYF. This chain joins TRBV5-1 and TRBJ1-3, with D unclear. Per germline, CDR1 SGHRS and CDR2 YFSETQ. This CDR3 has 15 residues. V was pared by 2 bases and J by 3 bases, with 12 bases between. Combining the CDR3 with reference TRBV5-1 and TRBJ1-3 gives the whole variable domain KAGVTQTPRYLIKTRGQQVTLSCSPISGHRSVSWYQQTPGQGLQFLFEYFSETQRNKGNFPGRFSGRQFSNSRSEMNVSTLELGDSALYLCASSFLGNFGNTIYFGEGSWLTVV.

In its sample, this clonotype was seen a few times. CDR3 nucleotide sequence: TGCAGTGCTGGGAACCTGGGGCAGGGATACAATGAGCAGTTCTTC. Translating it yields CSAGNLGQGYNEQFF. V and J are TRBV20-1 and TRBJ2-1; maybe TRBD1 (5 bases). The CDR3 is 15 residues long. Germline values: CDR1 DFQATT, CDR2 SNEGSKA (reference sequence). The V and J ends lost 5 bases and 4 bases respectively, with 18 bases between them.

The table lists this clonotype with many counts. The V and J genes are TRBV20-1 and TRBJ2-7; no definite D call. V lost 6 bases and J lost 2, with 11 bases in between. The CDR3 has 12 amino acids. Germline V gene sequence: CDR1 DFQATT, CDR2 SNEGSKA (reference sequence). The CDR3 region is CSANSVAYEQYF. The CDR3 nucleotides read TGCAGTGCCAACAGTGTAGCCTACGAGCAGTACTTC.

The CDR3 DNA follows: TGCAGCGTTTTACAGGGGGGACAAGAGACCCAGTACTTC. Amino acid sequence: CSVLQGGQETQYF. The chain is built from TRBV29-1 and TRBJ2-5, with TRBD1 identical over 8 bases. V dropped 5 bases and J dropped 2; count of bases not matched to a gene: 4. The germline V gene has CDR1 SQVTM and CDR2 ANQGSEA. This CDR3 spans 13 amino acids. Complete variable domain (other parts from reference TRBV29-1 and TRBJ2-5): SAVISQKPSRDICQRGTSLTIQCQVDSQVTMMFWYRQQPGQSLTLIATANQGSEATYESGFVIDKFPISRPNLTFSTLTVSNMSPEDSSIYLCSVLQGGQETQYFGPGTRLLVL.

In this sample, this clonotype turned up many times. This chain connects TRBV7-3 to TRBJ2-3, with D possibly being TRBD2 (5 bases). V was clipped by 1 base and J by 0 bases, with 8 bases between them. Germline lookup yields CDR1 SGHTA and CDR2 FQGTGA. The CDR3 is made up of 15 amino acids. In DNA form, the CDR3 reads TGTGCCAGCAGCTTAATAGCGAGAAGCACAGATACGCAGTATTTT. Translated: CASSLIARSTDTQYF.

In its sample, this clonotype was seen many times. The chain uses TRBV20-1 and TRBJ2-6, with D tentatively TRBD1 (6 bases). The CDR3 extends over 13 amino acids. V lost 4 bases to trimming and J lost 3 bases, with 7 bases between them. Germline CDR1 and CDR2: DFQATT and SNEGSKA (reference sequence). The CDR3 region is CSANRDGANVLTF. In nucleotides, the CDR3 is TGCAGTGCTAACAGGGATGGGGCCAACGTCCTGACTTTC.

The rearrangement joins TRBV29-1 to TRBJ2-2; D assignment may be TRBD1 or TRBD2 (5 bases each). Germline values: CDR1 SQVTM, CDR2 ANQGSEA. This CDR3 comprises 12 residues. Trimming pared 4 bases from V and 5 bases from J, leaving 8 bases between. The CDR3 DNA reads TGCAGCGTTGGAGGGGTAACCGGGGAGCTGTTTTTT. Protein: CSVGGVTGELFF.

This clonotype was seen many times. This chain uses TRBV10-3 with TRBJ1-1; D is ambiguous. The ends were cut back, 10 bases at V and 4 bases at J, with 16 bases in the middle. Germline V lookup: CDR1 ENHRY, CDR2 SYGVKD. This CDR3 is 13 amino acids long. CDR3 coding DNA: TGTGCCACTCTTTCCCGGTGGGGCACTGAAGCTTTCTTT. This gives the protein CATLSRWGTEAFF.

This clonotype was recorded many times. The rearrangement joins TRBV12-3 or TRBV12-4 to TRBJ2-2, with D perhaps TRBD2 (6 bases). The CDR3 contains 15 residues. V lost 0 bases to trimming and J lost 2 bases, with 7 bases between them. CDR3 in DNA: TGTGCCAGCAGTTTAGCTAGCGGTAACACCGGGGAGCTGTTTTTT. Its protein is CASSLASGNTGELFF.

This clonotype has a count of ten or more. The V gene is TRBV20-1, the J gene TRBJ1-6; possibly TRBD1 for D (6 bases). V lost 4 bases to trimming and J lost 8 bases, with 15 bases between them. The CDR3 is 14 residues long. The germline V gene has CDR1 DFQATT and CDR2 SNEGSKA (reference sequence). CDR3 residues: CSAIRGSKDSPLHF. The DNA of the CDR3 is TGCAGTGCTATCAGGGGAAGTAAGGATTCACCCCTCCACTTT.

This clonotype was observed a few times. The chain links TRBV15 to TRBJ1-1, with 8 bases fitting TRBD1. The CDR3 sequence is 15 residues long. Trimming took 6 bases from V and 7 from J; bases not matched to a gene: 13. The V gene's germline CDR1 is LNHNV and CDR2 YYDKDF (reference sequence). The CDR3 spells CATRNTGGVEGEAFF. CDR3 in DNA: TGTGCCACCAGGAATACAGGGGGTGTGGAAGGTGAAGCTTTCTTT.

A note on this clonotype: One end of the junction fails to match germline, which may point to a read error. The chain employs TRBV20-1 and TRBJ1-1; tentative D call: TRBD1 (5 bases). CDR3 size: 16 residues. The germline CDR1 and CDR2 sequences are DFQATT and SNEGSKA (reference sequence). CDR3 DNA sequence: TGCTGTGCTCGAAGGGGCCGAAGGGGTATGAACACTGAAGCTTTCTTT. Its protein is CCARRGRRGMNTEAFF.

DNA of the CDR3: TGTGCCTGGAGTGTACGCGGAAACACTGAAGCTTTCTTT. It specifies CAWSVRGNTEAFF. V and J are TRBV30 and TRBJ1-1; D ambiguous. Germline V lookup: CDR1 GTSNPN, CDR2 SVGIG (reference sequence). V was clipped by 0 bases and J by 2 bases, with 7 bases between them. This CDR3 is 13 amino acids long.

The chain couples TRBV5-1 to TRBJ2-3; the D gene is possibly TRBD2 (5 bases). The CDR3 contains 15 residues. Between the trimmed V and J ends, which lost 2 bases and 0 bases, there was a span of 10 bases. Looked up from germline, CDR1 is SGHRS and CDR2 is YFSETQ. The CDR3 DNA reads TGCGCCAGCAGCTTTCAAGCGGCTAGCACAGATACGCAGTATTTT. Translating it yields CASSFQAASTDTQYF.

In its sample, this clonotype was seen a few times. The chain has TRBV6-5 and TRBJ1-2; D remains unclear. This CDR3 comprises 13 residues. Trimming took off 0 bases at V and 8 bases at J, with 10 bases between the two ends. The germline gives CDR1 MNHEY, CDR2 SVGAGI. The CDR3 DNA sequence: TGTGCCAGCAGTTACTCAGGACGAAGAGGCTACACCTTC. Translation gives CASSYSGRRGYTF.